Here is one T cell receptor (beta chain) with its context. This entry comes from a study of blood T cell repertoires in COVID-19. Study background: The United States, Italy and Spain supplied acute and convalescent COVID-19 samples. From T cells, B-cell-depleted T cells, or PBMCs came the material, which was cDNA or gDNA.

Per the study methods: Estimation of nucleated cell counts was performed using reference gene primer amplification. TCRdb's copy holds only in-frame clones and misses some; the assay was immunoSEQ multiplex PCR. V and J calls and clone size are those listed in that table; D and trimming were worked out from the DNA. The sample shows 90,000 to 130,000 clones, 88% of them seen only once. Germline CDR1 and CDR2: SGHRS and YFSETQ. The CDR3 runs 17 residues. V was pared by 4 bases and J by 2 bases, with 11 bases of the junction left unmatched. The chain links TRBV5-1 to TRBJ2-3; 9 nucleotides match TRBD2. The TCR originated in a human donor in a cohort sampled during active COVID-19. Input material: peripheral blood. CDR3 sequence (DNA): TGCGCCAGCAGCGTCGGTTCTAGCGGGGTGGACACAGATACGCAGTATTTT. It is translated as CASSVGSSGVDTDTQYF.